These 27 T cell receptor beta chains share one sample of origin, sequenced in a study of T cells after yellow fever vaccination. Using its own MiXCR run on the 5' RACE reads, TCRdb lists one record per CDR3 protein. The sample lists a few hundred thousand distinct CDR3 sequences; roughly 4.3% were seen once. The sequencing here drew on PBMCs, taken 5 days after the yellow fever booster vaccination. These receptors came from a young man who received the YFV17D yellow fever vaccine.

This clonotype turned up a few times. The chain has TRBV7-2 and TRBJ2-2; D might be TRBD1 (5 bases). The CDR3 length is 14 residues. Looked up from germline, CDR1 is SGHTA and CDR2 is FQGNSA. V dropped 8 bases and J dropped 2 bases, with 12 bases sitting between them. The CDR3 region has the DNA TGTGCCAGCGCCTCACAGGTTAACACCGGGGAGCTGTTTTTT. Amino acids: CASASQVNTGELFF.

CDR3 DNA: TGCGCCAGCAGCTTCGGGACTAGGACCGGGGAGCTGTTTTTT. It is translated as CASSFGTRTGELFF. The chain has TRBV5-1 and TRBJ2-2, with 8 bases identical to TRBD2. After removal of 2 bases from V and 5 bases from J, the junction contained 2 bases not matched to a gene. Germline V gene sequence: CDR1 SGHRS, CDR2 YFSETQ. The CDR3 contains 14 residues.

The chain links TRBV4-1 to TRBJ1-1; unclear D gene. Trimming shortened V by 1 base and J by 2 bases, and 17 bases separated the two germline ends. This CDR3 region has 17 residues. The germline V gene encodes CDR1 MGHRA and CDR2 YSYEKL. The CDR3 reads CASSQARVVRINTEAFF. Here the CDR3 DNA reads TGCGCCAGCAGCCAAGCTCGGGTCGTTCGGATAAACACTGAAGCTTTCTTT.

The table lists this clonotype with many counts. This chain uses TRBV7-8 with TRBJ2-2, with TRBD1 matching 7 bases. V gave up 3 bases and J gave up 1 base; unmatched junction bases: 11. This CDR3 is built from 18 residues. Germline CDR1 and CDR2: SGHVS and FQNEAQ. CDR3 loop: CASSFRDSHKENTGELFF. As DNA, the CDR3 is TGTGCCAGCAGCTTCCGGGACAGCCATAAAGAGAACACCGGGGAGCTGTTTTTT.

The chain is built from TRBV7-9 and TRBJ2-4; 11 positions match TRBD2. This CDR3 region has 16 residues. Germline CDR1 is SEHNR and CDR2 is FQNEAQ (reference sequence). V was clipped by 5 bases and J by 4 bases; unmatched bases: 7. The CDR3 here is CASSPWTSGLKNIQYF. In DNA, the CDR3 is TGTGCCAGCAGCCCCTGGACTAGCGGGTTAAAAAACATTCAGTACTTC.

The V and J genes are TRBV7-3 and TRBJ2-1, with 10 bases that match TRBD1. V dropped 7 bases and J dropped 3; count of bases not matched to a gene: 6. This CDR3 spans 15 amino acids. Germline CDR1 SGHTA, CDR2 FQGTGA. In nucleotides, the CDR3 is TGTGCCAGCACCAGGACAGGGGGTGACTACAATGAGCAGTTCTTC. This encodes CASTRTGGDYNEQFF.

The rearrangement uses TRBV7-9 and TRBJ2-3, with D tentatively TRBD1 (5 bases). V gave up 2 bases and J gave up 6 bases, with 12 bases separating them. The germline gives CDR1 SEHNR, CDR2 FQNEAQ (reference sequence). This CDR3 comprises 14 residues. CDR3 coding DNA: TGTGCCAGCAGCTTAACAGGTGTGTTGGATACGCAGTATTTT. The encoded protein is CASSLTGVLDTQYF.

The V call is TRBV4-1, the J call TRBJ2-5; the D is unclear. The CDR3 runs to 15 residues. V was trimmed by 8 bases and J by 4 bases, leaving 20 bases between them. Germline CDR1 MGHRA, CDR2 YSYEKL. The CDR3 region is CASSLLAGSRETQYF. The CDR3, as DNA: TGCGCCAGCTCGCTGCTGGCAGGCTCCAGAGAGACCCAGTACTTC.

In DNA form, the CDR3 reads TGTGCCAGCAGCGGTAGTTGGACAGATACGCAGTATTTT. Encoded protein: CASSGSWTDTQYF. The chain couples TRBV9 to TRBJ2-3; D is unclear. Trimming cost V 3 bases and J 3 bases, with 8 bases left between them. Germline V gives CDR1 SGDLS, CDR2 YYNGEE. CDR3 length: 13 residues.

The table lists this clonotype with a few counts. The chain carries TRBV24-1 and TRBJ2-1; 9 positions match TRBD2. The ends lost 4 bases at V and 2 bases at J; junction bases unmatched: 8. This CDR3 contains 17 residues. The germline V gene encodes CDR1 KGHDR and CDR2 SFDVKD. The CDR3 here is CATSDAGGVGTYNEQFF. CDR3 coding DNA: TGTGCCACCAGTGACGCGGGAGGGGTAGGGACCTACAATGAGCAGTTCTTC.

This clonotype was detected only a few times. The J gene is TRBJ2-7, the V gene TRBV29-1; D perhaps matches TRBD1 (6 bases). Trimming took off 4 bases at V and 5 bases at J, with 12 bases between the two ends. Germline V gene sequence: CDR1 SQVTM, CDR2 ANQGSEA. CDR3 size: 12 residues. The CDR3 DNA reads TGCAGCGTTGCTGGGGGCCCACACGAGCAGTACTTC. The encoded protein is CSVAGGPHEQYF.

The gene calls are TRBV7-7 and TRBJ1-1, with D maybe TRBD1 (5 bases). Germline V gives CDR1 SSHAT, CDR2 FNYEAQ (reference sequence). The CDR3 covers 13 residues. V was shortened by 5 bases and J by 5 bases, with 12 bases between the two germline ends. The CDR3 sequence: CASSRAQGTEAFF. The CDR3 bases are TGTGCCAGCAGCCGCGCCCAGGGAACTGAAGCTTTCTTT.

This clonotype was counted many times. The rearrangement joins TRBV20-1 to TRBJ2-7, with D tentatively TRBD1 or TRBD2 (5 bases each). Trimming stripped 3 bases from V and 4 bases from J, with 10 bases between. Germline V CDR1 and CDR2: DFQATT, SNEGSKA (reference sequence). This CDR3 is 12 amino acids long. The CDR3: CSASVREYEQYV. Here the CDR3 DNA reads TGCAGTGCTAGTGTCAGGGAGTACGAGCAGTACGTC.

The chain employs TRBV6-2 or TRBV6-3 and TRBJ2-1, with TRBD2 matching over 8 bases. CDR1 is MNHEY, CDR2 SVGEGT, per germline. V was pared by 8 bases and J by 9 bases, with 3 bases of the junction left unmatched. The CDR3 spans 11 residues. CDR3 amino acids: CASGLAFEQFF. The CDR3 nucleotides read TGTGCCAGCGGACTAGCCTTTGAGCAGTTCTTC.

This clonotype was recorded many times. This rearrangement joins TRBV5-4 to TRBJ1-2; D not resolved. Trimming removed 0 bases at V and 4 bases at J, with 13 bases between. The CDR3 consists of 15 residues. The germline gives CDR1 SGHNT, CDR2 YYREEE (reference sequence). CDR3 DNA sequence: TGTGCCAGCAGCTTGGAGAGCAGCCCTTCCTATGGCTACACCTTC. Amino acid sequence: CASSLESSPSYGYTF.

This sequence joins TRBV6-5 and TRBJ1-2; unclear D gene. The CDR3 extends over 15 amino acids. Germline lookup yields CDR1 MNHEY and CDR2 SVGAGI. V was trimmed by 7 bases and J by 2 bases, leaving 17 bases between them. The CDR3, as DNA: TGTGCCAGCACCATATTCTCAGGAGGAAACTATGGCTACACCTTC. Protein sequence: CASTIFSGGNYGYTF.

The CDR3 nucleotides read TGTGCCAGCAGCCATACGCCCCTTACGGTTTACGAGCAGTACGTC. As protein: CASSHTPLTVYEQYV. The chain links TRBV5-4 to TRBJ2-7; D call uncertain. This CDR3 is 15 amino acids long. The V end lost 4 bases, the J end lost 4 bases, and 18 bases lay between the germline ends. The germline gives CDR1 SGHNT, CDR2 YYREEE (reference sequence).

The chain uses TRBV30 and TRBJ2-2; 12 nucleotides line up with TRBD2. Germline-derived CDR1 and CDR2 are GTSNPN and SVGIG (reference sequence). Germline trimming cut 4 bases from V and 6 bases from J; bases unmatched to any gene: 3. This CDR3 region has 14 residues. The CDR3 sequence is CAWIRTSGAGELFF. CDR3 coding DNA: TGTGCCTGGATACGGACTAGCGGGGCCGGGGAGCTGTTTTTT.

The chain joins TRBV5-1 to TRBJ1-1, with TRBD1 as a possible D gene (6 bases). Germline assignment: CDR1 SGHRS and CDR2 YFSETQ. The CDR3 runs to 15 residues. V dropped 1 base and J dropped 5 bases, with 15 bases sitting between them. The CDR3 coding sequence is TGCGCCAGCAGCTTGAACTGGGGGCAGGAAACTGAAGCTTTCTTT. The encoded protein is CASSLNWGQETEAFF.

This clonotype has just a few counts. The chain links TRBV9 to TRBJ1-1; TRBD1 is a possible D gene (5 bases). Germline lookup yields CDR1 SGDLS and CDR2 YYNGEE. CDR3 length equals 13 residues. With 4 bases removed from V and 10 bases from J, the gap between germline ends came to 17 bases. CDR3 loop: CASSSRPGKPAFF. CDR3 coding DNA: TGTGCCAGCAGCTCCCGCCCAGGGAAGCCAGCTTTCTTT.

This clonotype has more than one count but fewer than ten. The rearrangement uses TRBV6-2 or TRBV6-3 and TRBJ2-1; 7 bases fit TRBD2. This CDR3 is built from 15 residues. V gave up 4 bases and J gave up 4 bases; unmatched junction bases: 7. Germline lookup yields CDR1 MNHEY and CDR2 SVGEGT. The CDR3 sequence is CASSFPGLGYNEQFF. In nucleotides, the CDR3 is TGTGCCAGCAGTTTCCCAGGACTAGGATACAATGAGCAGTTCTTC.

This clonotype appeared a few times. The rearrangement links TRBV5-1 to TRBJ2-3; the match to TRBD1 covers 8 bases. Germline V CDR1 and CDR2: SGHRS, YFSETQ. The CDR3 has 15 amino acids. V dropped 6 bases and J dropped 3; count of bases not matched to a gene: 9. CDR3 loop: CASNFGQGGTDTQYF. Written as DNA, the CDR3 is TGCGCCAGCAACTTCGGACAGGGTGGTACAGATACGCAGTATTTT.

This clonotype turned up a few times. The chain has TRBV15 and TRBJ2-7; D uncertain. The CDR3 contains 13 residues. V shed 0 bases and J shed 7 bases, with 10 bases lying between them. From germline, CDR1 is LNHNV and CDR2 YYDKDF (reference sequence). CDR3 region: CATSRDKVGEQYV. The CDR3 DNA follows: TGTGCCACCAGCAGAGACAAAGTCGGAGAGCAGTACGTC.

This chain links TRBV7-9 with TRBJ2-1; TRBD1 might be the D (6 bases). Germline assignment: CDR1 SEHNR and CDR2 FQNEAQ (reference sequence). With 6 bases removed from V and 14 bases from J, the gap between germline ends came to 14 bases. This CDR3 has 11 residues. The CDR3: CASRTTGLEFF. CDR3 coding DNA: TGTGCCAGCAGGACTACAGGGTTAGAGTTCTTC.

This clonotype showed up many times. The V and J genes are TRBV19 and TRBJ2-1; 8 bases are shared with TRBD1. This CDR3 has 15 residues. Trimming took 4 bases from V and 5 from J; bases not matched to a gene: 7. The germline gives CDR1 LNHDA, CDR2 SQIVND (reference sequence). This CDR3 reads CASSKETGVHNEQFF. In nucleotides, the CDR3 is TGTGCCAGTAGTAAGGAGACAGGGGTCCACAATGAGCAGTTCTTC. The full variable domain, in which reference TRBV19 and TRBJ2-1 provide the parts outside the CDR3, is DGGITQSPKYLFRKEGQNVTLSCEQNLNHDAMYWYRQDPGQGLRLIYYSQIVNDFQKGDIAEGYSVSREKKESFPLTVTSAQKNPTAFYLCASSKETGVHNEQFFGPGTRLTVL.

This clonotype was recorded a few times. The CDR3 reads CASSLPGTALTRTQYF. For the CDR3, the DNA is TGTGCCAGCAGTTTACCCGGGACAGCCCTCACTCGAACCCAGTACTTC. This rearrangement joins TRBV28 to TRBJ2-5; 7 bases are a match to TRBD1. The CDR3 has 16 amino acids. The junction had 14 bases not matched to a gene; V was cut back by 2 bases and J by 8 bases. CDR1 is MDHEN, CDR2 SYDVKM, per germline.

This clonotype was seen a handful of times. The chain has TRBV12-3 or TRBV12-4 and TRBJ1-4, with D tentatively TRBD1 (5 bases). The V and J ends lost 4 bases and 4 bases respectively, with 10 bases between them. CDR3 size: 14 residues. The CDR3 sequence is CASSWWRGNEKLFF. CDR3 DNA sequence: TGTGCCAGCAGTTGGTGGAGGGGTAATGAAAAACTGTTTTTT.